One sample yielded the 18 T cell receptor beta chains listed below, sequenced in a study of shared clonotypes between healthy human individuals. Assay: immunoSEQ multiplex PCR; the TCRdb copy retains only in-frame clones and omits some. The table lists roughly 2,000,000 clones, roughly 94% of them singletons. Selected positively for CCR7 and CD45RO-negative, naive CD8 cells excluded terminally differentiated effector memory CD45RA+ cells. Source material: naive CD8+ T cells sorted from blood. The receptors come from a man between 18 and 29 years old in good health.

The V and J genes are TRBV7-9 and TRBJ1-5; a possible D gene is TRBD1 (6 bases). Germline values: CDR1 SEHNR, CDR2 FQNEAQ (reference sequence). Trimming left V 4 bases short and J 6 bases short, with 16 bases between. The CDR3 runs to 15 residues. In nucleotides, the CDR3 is TGTGCCAGCAGCTCAGGGGTTGATCAGAGTCAGCCCCAGCATTTT. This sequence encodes CASSSGVDQSQPQHF.

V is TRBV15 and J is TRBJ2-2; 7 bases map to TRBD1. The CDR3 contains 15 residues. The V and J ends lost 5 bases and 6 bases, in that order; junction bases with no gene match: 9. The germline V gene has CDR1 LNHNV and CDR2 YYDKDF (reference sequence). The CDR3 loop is CATSGGQEIPGELFF. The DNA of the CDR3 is TGTGCCACCAGCGGCGGACAGGAAATACCCGGGGAGCTGTTTTTT.

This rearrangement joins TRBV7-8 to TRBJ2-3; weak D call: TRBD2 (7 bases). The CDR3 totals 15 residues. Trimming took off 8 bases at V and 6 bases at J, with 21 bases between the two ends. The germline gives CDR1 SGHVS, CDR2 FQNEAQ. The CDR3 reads CASSPVGGADDTQYF. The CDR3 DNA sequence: TGTGCCAGCTCCCCCGTGGGGGGGGCGGATGATACGCAGTATTTT.

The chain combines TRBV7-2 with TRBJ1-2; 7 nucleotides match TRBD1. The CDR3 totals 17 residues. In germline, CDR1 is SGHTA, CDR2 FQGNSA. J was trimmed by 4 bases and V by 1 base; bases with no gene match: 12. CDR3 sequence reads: CASSLGFGQGDFYGYTF. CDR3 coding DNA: TGTGCCAGCAGCTTAGGTTTTGGTCAGGGGGACTTCTATGGCTACACCTTC.

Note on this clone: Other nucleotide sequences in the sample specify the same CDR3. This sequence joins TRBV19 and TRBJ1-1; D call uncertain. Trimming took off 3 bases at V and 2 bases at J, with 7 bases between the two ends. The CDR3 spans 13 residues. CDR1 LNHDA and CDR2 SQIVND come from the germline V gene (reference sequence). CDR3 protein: CASSILANTEAFF. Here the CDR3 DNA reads TGTGCCAGTAGTATTTTGGCAAACACTGAAGCTTTCTTT.

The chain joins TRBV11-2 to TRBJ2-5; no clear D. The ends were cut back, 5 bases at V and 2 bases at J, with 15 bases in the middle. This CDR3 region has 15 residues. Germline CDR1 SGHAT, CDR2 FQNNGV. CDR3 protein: CASSTNARIQETQYF. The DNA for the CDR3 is TGTGCCAGCAGCACCAACGCGCGGATTCAAGAGACCCAGTACTTC.

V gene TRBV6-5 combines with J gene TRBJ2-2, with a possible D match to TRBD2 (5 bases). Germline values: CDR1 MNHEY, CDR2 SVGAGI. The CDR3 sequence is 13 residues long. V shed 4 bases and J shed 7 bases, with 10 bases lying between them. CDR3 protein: CASSLGRGGELFF. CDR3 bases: TGTGCCAGCAGTTTGGGCCGGGGCGGGGAGCTGTTTTTT.

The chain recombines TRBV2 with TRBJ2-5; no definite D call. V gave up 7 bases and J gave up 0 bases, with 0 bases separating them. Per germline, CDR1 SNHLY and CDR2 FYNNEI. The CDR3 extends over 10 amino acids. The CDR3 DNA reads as TGTGCCAGCAACCAAGAGACCCAGTACTTC. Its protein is CASNQETQYF.

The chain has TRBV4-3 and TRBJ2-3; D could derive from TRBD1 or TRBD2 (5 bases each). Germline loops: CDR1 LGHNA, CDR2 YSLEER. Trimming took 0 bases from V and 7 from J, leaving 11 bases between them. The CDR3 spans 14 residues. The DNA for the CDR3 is TGCGCCAGCAGCCAAGATGGCCGGGGCAATACGCAGTATTTT. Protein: CASSQDGRGNTQYF.

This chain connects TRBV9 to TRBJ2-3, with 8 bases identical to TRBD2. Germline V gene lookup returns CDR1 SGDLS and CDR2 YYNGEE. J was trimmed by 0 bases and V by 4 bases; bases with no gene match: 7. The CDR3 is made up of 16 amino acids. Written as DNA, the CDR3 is TGTGCCAGCAGCCCCCGTGAGCGGGAGAGCACAGATACGCAGTATTTT. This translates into CASSPRERESTDTQYF.

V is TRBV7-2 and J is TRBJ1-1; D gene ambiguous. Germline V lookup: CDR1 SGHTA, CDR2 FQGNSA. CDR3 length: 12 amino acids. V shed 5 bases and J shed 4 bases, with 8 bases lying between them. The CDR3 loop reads CASSPRSTEAFF. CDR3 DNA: TGTGCCAGCAGCCCGAGGAGCACTGAAGCTTTCTTT.

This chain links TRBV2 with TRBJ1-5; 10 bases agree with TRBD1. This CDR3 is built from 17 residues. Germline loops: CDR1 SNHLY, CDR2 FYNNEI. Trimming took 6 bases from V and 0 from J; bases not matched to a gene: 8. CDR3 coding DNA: TGTGCCAGCAGGGGGACAGGGGATCTATATAGCAATCAGCCCCAGCATTTT. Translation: CASRGTGDLYSNQPQHF.

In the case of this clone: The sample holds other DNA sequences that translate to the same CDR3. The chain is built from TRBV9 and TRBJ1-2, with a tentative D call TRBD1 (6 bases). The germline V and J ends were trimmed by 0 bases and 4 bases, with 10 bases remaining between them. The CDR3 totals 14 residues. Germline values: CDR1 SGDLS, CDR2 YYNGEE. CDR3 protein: CASSVGGGTYGYTF. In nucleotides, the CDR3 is TGTGCCAGCAGCGTAGGAGGGGGGACCTATGGCTACACCTTC.

DNA for the CDR3: TGTGCCAGCTCCATGGGGGGGTTAAACGAGCAGTACTTC. Its translation: CASSMGGLNEQYF. This sequence joins TRBV7-9 and TRBJ2-7; 7 bases agree with TRBD2. The V gene's germline CDR1 is SEHNR and CDR2 FQNEAQ (reference sequence). CDR3 size: 13 residues. With 8 bases clipped from V and 5 bases from J, the junction kept 9 bases outside the gene matches.

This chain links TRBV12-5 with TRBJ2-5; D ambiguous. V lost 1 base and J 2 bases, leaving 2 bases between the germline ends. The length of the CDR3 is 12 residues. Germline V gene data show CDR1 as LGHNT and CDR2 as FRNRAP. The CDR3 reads CASGLGQETQYF. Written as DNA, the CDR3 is TGTGCTAGTGGTTTGGGACAAGAGACCCAGTACTTC. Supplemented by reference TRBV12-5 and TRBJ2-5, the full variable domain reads DARVTQTPRHKVTEMGQEVTMRCQPILGHNTVFWYRQTMMQGLELLAYFRNRAPLDDSGMPKDRFSAEMPDATLATLKIQPSEPRDSAVYFCASGLGQETQYFGPGTRLLVL.

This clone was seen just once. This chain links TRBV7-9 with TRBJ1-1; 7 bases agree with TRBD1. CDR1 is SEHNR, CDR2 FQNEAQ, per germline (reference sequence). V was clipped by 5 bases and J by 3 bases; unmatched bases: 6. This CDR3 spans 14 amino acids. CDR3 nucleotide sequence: TGTGCCAGCAGCGGCCGACAGGGTTACACTGAAGCTTTCTTT. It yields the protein CASSGRQGYTEAFF.

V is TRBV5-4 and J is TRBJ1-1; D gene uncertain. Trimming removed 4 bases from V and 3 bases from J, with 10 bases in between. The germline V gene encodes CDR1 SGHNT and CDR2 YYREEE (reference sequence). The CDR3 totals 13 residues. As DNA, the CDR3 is TGTGCCAGCAGCCCCGTTGGGGACACTGAAGCTTTCTTT. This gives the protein CASSPVGDTEAFF.

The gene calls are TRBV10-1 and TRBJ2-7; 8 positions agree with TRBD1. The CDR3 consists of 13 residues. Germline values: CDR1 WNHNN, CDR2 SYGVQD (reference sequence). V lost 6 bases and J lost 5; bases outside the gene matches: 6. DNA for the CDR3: TGCGCCAGCAGCATGACAGGGGACAACGAGCAGTACTTC. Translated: CASSMTGDNEQYF.